This T cell receptor (beta chain) was recovered during a study of T-cell memory formation after mild COVID-19 (dated by TCRdb to about 2021). With respect to the entire study: TCR sequence clusters from the two donors were found to be largely donor specific. T-cell clones expanding and contracting after mild COVID-19 in a couple of donors were tracked by longitudinal TCRalpha and TCRbeta repertoire sequencing. Two young, previously healthy adult volunteers made up the cohort, one male and one female.

The sequencing machine was an Illumina NovaSeq 6000. cDNA libraries for TCRalpha and TCRbeta were prepared by 5'RACE using constant-segment primers, with sample barcodes and unique molecular identifiers added. RNA was extracted from every sample with Trizol reagent. Amplification of the libraries took two PCR steps, and the second step added a second sample barcode plus Illumina TruSeq adapters. Sequencing of the libraries was done on an Illumina NovaSeq, producing 2 x 150 bp paired-end reads. The study's processing was this. The reads were demultiplexed and collapsed into UMI-guided consensus sequences using migec v1.2.7. With mixcr v2.1.11, UMI consensuses were aligned to TRA and TRB V and J templates and assembled into clonotypes. Expanded or contracted clonotypes were those called significant by both edgeR and NoisET, with noise models trained on biological replicates. edgeR calls used a false discovery rate-adjusted p below 0.01 and a log2 fold-change threshold of 1. As an exploratory analysis of dynamics, PCA with hierarchical clustering was applied to max-normalized trajectories of the 1000 most abundant clonotypes. Each responding clone was given a CD4 or CD8 phenotype based on the CD4+ and CD8+ repertoires, which had been sequenced separately. TCRdb reprocessing: public reads trimmed at Q25 with fastp, clones called with MiXCR, in-frame beta chains kept. Every CDR3 protein is listed once, alongside the most common genes and DNA of its rows. The V and J calls and clone size are TCRdb's, not the authors'. The sample profile shows about 500,000 distinct CDR3 sequences; roughly 20% of them were found once. The top ten hold around 13% of the sample.

Beyond this particular receptor, the publication reports: SARS-CoV-2 specificity was not confirmed for the second-wave clones peaking on day 37. Contracting CD4+ clones turned up mainly in the CM and EM memory subsets, whereas EMRA was where CD8+ clones were enriched. Only a couple of mild cases were covered by the study, and larger cohorts that include severe cases with pre-infection samples were considered necessary. Some responding clones were found in pre-infection memory, which suggests that pre-existing cross-reactive memory T cells took part in the SARS-CoV-2 response. Clones that contracted from day 15 to 85 showed balanced CD4/CD8 phenotypes, whereas a second wave of clones that expanded from day 15 to 37 leaned towards CD4+.

Ficoll-Paque density gradient centrifugation was the method used to isolate PBMCs. In this sample, this clonotype turned up a few times. Its antigen remains undetermined. No base quality values were provided; no much bigger clone lies one nucleotide off. Sequenced sample: PBMCs or a T cell subset sorted from them (not recorded which). This TCR derives from an adult woman who had mild COVID-19 (a few samples of this study predate the infection). The sample titles of this study are shuffled in the database, so cell type and time point are left out; the donor was told from shared clones.

The nucleotide sequence reads as follows: TGTGCCAGCACCGGATCCGAGGGAGGGGATGAAAAACTGTTTTTT. Its protein product is CASTGSEGGDEKLFF. The chain couples TRBV12-3 or TRBV12-4 to TRBJ1-4; TRBD1 is a weak D gene call, 5 bases matching. Spanning cysteine to phenylalanine, the CDR3 consists of 15 amino acids. Only the CDR3 region is kept as DNA, spanning 45 bases read in frame from base 1. The trim is 7 bases for V and 6 bases for J, with a gap of 18 bases between the germline ends.